The clone carrying this T cell receptor (beta chain) was counted between two and nine times. The target antigen is unknown. TCRdb passed the RACE reads through MiXCR, listing each CDR3 protein once. The table lists about 89,000 distinct CDR3 sequences, 11% of them singletons, with under 4% in the top ten. Time point noted: pre-sensitization, week 0. Treatment indicated: therapeutic diphenylcyclopropenone sensitization with weekly scalp DPC. These data originate in a study of human T cells and chemical hapten exposure. General study points: Alopecia affected the donors, so their immune response may differ from healthy people's.

The sequencing used whole blood, collected in connection with sensitization to the hapten diphenylcyclopropenone (DPC). This sequence originates from a woman aged 55-70 years with alopecia areata. Some clones in this sample may be carry-over from other donors' samples.

The CDR3 region has the DNA TGTGCCAGCAGCCACGGCCGTGGGGGCGGGGACCCCTACAATGAGCAGTTCTTC. Protein: CASSHGRGGGDPYNEQFF. The V and J genes are TRBV7-6 and TRBJ2-1, with D possibly called TRBD1 or TRBD2 (6 bases each). Germline lookup yields CDR1 SGHVS and CDR2 FNYEAQ. The V end was cut by 5 bases, the J end by 2 bases, with 22 bases between. This CDR3 contains 18 residues.